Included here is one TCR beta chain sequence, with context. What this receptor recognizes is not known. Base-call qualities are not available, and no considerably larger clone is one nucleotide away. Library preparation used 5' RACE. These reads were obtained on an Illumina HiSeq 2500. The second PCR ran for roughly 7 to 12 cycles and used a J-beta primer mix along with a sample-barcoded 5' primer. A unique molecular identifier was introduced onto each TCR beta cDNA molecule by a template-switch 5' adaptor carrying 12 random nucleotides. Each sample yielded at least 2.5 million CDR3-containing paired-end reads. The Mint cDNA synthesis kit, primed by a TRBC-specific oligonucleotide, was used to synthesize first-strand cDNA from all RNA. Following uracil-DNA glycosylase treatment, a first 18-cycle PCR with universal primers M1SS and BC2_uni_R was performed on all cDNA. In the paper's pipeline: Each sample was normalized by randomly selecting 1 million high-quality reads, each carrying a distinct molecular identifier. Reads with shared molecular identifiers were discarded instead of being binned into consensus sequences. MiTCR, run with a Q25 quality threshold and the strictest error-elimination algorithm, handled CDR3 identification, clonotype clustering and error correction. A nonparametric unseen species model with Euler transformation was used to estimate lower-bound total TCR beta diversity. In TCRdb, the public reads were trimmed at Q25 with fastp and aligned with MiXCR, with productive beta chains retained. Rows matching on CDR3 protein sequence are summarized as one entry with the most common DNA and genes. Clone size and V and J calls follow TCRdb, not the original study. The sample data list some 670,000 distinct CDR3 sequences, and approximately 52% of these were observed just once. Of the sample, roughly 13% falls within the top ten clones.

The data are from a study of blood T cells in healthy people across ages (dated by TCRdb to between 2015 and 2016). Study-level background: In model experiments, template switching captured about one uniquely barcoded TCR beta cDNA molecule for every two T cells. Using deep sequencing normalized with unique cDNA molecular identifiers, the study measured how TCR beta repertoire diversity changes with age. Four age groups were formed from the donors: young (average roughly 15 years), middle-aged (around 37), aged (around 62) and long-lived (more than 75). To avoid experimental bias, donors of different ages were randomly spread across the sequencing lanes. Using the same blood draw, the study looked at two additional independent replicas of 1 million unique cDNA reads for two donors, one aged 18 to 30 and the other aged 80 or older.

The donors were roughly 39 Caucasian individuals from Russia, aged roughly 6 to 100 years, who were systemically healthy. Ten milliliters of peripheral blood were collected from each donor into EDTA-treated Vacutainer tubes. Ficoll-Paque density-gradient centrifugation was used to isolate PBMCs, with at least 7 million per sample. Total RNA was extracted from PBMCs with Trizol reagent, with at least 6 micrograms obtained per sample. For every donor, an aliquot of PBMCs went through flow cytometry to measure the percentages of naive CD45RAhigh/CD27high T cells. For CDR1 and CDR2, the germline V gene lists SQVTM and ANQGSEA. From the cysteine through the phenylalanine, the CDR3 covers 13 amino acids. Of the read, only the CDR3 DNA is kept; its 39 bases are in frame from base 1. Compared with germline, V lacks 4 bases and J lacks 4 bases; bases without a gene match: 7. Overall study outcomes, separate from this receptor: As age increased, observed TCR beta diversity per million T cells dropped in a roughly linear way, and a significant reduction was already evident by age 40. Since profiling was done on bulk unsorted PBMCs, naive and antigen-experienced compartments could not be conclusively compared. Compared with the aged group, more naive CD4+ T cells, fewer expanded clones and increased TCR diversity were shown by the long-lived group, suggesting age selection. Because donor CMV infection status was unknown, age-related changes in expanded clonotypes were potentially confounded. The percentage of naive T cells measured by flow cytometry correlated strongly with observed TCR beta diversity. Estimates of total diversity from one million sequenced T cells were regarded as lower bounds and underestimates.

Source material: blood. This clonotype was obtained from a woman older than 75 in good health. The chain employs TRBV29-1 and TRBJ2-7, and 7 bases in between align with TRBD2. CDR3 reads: CSVGEGGDYEQYF. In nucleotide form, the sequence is TGCAGCGTTGGGGAGGGTGGGGATTACGAGCAGTACTTC.